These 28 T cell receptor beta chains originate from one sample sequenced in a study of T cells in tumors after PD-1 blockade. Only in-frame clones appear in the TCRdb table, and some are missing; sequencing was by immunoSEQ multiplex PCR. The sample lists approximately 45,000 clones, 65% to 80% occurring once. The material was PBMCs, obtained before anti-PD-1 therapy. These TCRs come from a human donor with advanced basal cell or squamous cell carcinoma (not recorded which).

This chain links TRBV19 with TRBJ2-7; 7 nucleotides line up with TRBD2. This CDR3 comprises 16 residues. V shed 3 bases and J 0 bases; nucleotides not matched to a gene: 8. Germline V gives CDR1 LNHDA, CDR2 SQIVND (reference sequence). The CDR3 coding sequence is TGTGCCAGTAGTATCTACAGCGGGACGGTCTCCTACGAGCAGTACTTC. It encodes CASSIYSGTVSYEQYF. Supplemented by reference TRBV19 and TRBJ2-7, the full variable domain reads DGGITQSPKYLFRKEGQNVTLSCEQNLNHDAMYWYRQDPGQGLRLIYYSQIVNDFQKGDIAEGYSVSREKKESFPLTVTSAQKNPTAFYLCASSIYSGTVSYEQYFGPGTRLTVT.

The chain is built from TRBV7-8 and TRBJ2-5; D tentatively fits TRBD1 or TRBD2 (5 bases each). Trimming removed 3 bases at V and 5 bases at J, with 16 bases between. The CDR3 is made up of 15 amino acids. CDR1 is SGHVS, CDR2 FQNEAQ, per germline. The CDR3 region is CASSFYGDRLETQYF. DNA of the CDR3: TGTGCCAGCAGCTTTTACGGGGACCGCCTGGAGACCCAGTACTTC. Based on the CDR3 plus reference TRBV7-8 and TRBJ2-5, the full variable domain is GAGVSQSPRYKVAKRGQDVALRCDPISGHVSLFWYQQALGQGPEFLTYFQNEAQLDKSGLPSDRFFAERPEGSVSTLKIQRTQQEDSAVYLCASSFYGDRLETQYFGPGTRLLVL.

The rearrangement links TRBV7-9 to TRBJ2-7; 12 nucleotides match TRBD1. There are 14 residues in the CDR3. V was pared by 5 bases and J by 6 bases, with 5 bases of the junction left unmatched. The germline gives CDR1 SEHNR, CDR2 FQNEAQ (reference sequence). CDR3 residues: CASSPGTGGGEQYF. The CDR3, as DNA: TGTGCCAGCAGCCCAGGGACAGGGGGCGGCGAGCAGTACTTC.

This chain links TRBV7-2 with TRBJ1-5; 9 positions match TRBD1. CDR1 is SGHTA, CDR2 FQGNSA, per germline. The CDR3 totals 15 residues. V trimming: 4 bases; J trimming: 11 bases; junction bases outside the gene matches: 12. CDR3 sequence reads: CASSSRTGDLGAQHF. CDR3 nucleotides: TGTGCCAGCAGCTCAAGGACAGGGGACCTTGGGGCCCAGCATTTT.

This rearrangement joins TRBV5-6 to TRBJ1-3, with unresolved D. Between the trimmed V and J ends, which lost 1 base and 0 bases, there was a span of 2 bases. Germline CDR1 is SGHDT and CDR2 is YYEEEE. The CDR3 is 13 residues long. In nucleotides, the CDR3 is TGTGCCAGCAGCTTGTCCTCTGGAAACACCATATATTTT. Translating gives CASSLSSGNTIYF.

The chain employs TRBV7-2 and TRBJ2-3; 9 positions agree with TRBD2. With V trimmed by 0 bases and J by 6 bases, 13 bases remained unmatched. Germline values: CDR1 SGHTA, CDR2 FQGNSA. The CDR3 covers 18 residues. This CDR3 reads CASSLAPPGSGRPDTQYF. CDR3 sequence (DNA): TGTGCCAGCAGCTTAGCCCCTCCGGGTAGCGGGAGACCCGATACGCAGTATTTT. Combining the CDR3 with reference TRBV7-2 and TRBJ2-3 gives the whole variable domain GAGVSQSPSNKVTEKGKDVELRCDPISGHTALYWYRQSLGQGLEFLIYFQGNSAPDKSGLPSDRFSAERTGGSVSTLTIQRTQQEDSAVYLCASSLAPPGSGRPDTQYFGPGTRLTVL.

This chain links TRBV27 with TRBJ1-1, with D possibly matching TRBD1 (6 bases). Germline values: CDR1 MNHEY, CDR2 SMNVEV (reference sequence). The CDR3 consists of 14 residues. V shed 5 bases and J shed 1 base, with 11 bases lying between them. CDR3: CASSTTTGNTEAFF. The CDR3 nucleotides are TGTGCCAGCAGTACGACGACAGGGAACACTGAAGCTTTCTTT.

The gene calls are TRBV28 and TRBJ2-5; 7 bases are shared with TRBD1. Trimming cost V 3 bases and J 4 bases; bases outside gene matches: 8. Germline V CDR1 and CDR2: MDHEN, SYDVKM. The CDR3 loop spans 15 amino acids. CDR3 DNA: TGTGCCAGCAGTTTCCCTACAGGGGTAGGAGAGACCCAGTACTTC. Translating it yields CASSFPTGVGETQYF.

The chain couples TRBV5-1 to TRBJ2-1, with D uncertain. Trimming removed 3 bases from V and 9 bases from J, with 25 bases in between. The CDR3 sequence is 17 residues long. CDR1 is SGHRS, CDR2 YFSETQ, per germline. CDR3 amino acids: CASSYDRLEFSVTEQFF. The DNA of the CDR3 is TGCGCCAGCAGCTACGATCGCCTTGAGTTTTCTGTCACTGAGCAGTTCTTC.

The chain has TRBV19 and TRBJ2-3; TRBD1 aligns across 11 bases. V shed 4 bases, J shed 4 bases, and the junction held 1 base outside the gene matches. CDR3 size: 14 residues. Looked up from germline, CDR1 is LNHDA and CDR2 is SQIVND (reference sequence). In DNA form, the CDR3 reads TGTGCCAGTAGTAGGGACAGGGGGGCAGATACGCAGTATTTT. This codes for CASSRDRGADTQYF. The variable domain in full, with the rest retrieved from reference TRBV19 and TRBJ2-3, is DGGITQSPKYLFRKEGQNVTLSCEQNLNHDAMYWYRQDPGQGLRLIYYSQIVNDFQKGDIAEGYSVSREKKESFPLTVTSAQKNPTAFYLCASSRDRGADTQYFGPGTRLTVL.

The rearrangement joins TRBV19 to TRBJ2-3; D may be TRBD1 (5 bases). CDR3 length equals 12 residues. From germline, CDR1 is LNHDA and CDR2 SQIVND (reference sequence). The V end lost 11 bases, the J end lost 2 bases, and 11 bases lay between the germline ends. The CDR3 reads CAASGSTDTQYF. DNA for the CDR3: TGTGCCGCCTCAGGGTCCACAGATACGCAGTATTTT.

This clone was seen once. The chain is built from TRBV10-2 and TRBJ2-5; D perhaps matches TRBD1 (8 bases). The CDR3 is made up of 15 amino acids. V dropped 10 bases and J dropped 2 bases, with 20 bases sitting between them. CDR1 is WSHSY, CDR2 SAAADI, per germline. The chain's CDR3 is CATQSGTGDQETQYF. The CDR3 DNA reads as TGCGCCACCCAGAGCGGGACAGGAGATCAAGAGACCCAGTACTTC.

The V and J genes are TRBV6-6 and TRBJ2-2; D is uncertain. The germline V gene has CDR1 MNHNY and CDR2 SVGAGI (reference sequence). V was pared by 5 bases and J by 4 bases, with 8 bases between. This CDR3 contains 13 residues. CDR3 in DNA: TGTGCCAGCAGTAATTCGAGCACCGGGGAGCTGTTTTTT. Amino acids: CASSNSSTGELFF.

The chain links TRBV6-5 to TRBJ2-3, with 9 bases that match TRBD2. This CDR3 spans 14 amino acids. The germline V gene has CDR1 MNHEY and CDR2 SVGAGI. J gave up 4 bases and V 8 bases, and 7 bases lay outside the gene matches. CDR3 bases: TGTGCCAGCGGGGGCGGGGGGGAAGCAGATACGCAGTATTTT. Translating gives CASGGGGEADTQYF.

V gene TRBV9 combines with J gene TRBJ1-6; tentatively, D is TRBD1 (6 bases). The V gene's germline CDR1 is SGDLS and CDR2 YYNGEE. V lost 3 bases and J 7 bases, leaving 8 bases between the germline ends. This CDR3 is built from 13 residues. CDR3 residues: CASSAGQNSPLHF. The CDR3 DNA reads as TGTGCCAGCAGCGCGGGACAAAATTCACCCCTCCACTTT.

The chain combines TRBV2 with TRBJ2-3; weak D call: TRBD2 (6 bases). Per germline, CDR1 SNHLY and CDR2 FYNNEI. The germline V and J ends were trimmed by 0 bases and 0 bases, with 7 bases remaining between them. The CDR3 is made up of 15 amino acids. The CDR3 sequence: CASSEAGTSTDTQYF. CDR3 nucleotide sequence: TGTGCCAGCAGTGAAGCGGGGACTAGCACAGATACGCAGTATTTT. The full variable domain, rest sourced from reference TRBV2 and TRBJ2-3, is EPEVTQTPSHQVTQMGQEVILRCVPISNHLYFYWYRQILGQKVEFLVSFYNNEISEKSEIFDDQFSVERPDGSNFTLKIRSTKLEDSAMYFCASSEAGTSTDTQYFGPGTRLTVL.

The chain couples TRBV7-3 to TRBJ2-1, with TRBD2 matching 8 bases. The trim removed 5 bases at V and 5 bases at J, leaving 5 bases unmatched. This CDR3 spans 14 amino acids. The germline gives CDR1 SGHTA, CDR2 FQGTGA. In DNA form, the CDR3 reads TGTGCCAGCAGCATTAGCGGGGCGAACAATGAGCAGTTCTTC. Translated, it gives CASSISGANNEQFF.

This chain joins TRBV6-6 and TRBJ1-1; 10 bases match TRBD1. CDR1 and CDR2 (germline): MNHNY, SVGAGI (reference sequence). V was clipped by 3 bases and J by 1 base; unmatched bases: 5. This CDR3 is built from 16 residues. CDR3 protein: CASSYGTGDRNTEAFF. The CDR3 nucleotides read TGTGCCAGCAGTTATGGGACAGGGGACCGGAACACTGAAGCTTTCTTT.

CDR3 DNA sequence: TGTGCCAGCAGCTCAAGAAGGGGCGGGGGCTCCTACAATGAGCAGTTCTTC. Translating gives CASSSRRGGGSYNEQFF. The chain couples TRBV3-1 (or the pseudogene TRBV3-2) to TRBJ2-1; the match to TRBD2 covers 7 bases. The CDR3 is 17 residues long. CDR1 LGHDT and CDR2 YNNKEL come from the germline V gene (reference sequence). Germline trimming cut 5 bases from V and 0 bases from J; bases unmatched to any gene: 10.

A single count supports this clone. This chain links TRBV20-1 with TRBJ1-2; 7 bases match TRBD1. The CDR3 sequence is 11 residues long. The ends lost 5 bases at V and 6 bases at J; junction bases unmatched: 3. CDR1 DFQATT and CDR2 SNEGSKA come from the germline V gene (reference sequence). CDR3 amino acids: CSAPTGDGYTF. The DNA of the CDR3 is TGCAGTGCTCCAACAGGGGATGGCTACACCTTC.

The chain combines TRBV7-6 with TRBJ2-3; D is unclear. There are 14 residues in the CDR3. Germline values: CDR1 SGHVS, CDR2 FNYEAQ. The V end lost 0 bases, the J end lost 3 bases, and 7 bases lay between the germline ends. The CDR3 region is CASSLARDTDTQYF. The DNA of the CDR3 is TGTGCCAGCAGCTTAGCGCGCGATACAGATACGCAGTATTTT.

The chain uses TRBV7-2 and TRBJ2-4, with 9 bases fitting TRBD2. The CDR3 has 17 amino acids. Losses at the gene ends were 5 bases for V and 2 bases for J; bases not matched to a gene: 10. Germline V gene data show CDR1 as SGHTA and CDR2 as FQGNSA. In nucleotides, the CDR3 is TGTGCCAGCAGCCCTACTATTAGCGGGAGTTCCAAAAACATTCAGTACTTC. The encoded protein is CASSPTISGSSKNIQYF. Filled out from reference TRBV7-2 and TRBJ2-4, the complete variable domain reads GAGVSQSPSNKVTEKGKDVELRCDPISGHTALYWYRQSLGQGLEFLIYFQGNSAPDKSGLPSDRFSAERTGGSVSTLTIQRTQQEDSAVYLCASSPTISGSSKNIQYFGAGTRLSVL.

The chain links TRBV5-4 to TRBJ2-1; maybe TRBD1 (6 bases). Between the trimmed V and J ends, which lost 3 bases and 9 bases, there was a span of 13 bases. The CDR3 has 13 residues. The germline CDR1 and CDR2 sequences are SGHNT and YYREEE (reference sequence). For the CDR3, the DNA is TGTGCCAGCAGCTCTACAGGGTTCGGTGAGCAGTTCTTC. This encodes CASSSTGFGEQFF.

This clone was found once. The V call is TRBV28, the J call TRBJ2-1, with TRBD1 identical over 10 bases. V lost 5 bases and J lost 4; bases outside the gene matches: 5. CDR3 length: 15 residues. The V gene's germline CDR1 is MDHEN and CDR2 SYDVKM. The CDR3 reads CASSAGTGAYNEQFF. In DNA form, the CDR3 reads TGTGCCAGCAGTGCCGGGACAGGGGCGTACAATGAGCAGTTCTTC.

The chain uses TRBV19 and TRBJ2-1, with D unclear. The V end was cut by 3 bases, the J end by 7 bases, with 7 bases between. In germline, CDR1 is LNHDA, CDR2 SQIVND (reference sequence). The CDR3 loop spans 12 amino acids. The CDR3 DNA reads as TGTGCCAGTAGTATCGGGCCTAATGAGCAGTTCTTC. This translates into CASSIGPNEQFF.

DNA for the CDR3: TGCGCCAGCATGCCCTCGACACAGGGGGGCTACACCTTC. The encoded protein is CASMPSTQGGYTF. The V and J genes are TRBV5-1 and TRBJ1-2; 7 nucleotides align to TRBD1. Trimming cost V 6 bases and J 8 bases; bases outside gene matches: 10. The CDR3 consists of 13 residues. In germline, CDR1 is SGHRS, CDR2 YFSETQ.

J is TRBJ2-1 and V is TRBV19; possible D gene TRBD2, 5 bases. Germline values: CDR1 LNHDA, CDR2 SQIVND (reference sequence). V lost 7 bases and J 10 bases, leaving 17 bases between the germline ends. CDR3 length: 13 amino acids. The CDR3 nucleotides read TGTGCCAGTATAAGAAGCGGTCATCAGGAGCAGTTCTTC. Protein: CASIRSGHQEQFF.

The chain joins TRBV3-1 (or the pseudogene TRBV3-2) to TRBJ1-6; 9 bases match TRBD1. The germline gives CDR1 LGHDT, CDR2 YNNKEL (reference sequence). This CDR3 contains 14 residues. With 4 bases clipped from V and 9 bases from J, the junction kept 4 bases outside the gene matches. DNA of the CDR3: TGTGCCAGCAGCCGGACAGGGGTCCTTTCACCCCTCCACTTT. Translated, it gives CASSRTGVLSPLHF.